This TCR beta chain was recorded in a study of T-cell memory formation after mild COVID-19. One entry per CDR3 protein, called by TCRdb with MiXCR from the 5' RACE reads. The data contain around 180,000 distinct CDR3 sequences, around a sixth of them singletons. Per the germline V gene, CDR1 is SNHLY and CDR2 is FYNNEI. The V and J ends lost 0 bases and 2 bases respectively, with 4 bases between them. The CDR3 has 13 residues. The sample consisted of PBMCs or a T cell subset sorted from them (not recorded which). The chain recombines TRBV2 with TRBJ2-5; unclear D gene. This receptor was taken from a man aged 18-30 years who had mild COVID-19 (a few samples of this study predate the infection). Cell type and time point are not known. As DNA, the CDR3 is TGTGCCAGCAGTGAAGCGTCACAAGAGACCCAGTACTTC. It encodes CASSEASQETQYF.